This paragraph reports one T cell receptor (beta chain). The antigen is not known. The study isolated at least 6.5 million PBMCs from each sample. CDR3 length: 16 amino acids. CDR1 is LGHDT, CDR2 YNNKEL, per germline (reference sequence). Deletions cut 5 bases from V and 8 bases from J, with 21 bases between. Using a J-beta primer mix together with a sample-barcoded 5' primer, a second PCR was run for roughly 6 to 11 cycles. Through a template-switch adaptor with 12 random nucleotides, each cDNA molecule received a tag. TCRdb re-analysed the 5' RACE reads in MiXCR, keeping a single row per CDR3 protein. The data show approximately 1.5 million distinct CDR3 sequences, with approximately 39% seen just once and about 3.8% held by the top ten. The sample comes from a study of blood T cells in healthy people across ages. Looking at the study overall: Roughly one uniquely barcoded beta molecule per two T cells was captured.

The study, taken as a whole, reports: Among long-lived donors, naive CD4+ cells were more numerous and diversity higher than in aged donors.

The receptor was isolated from a young woman in good health. The V and J genes are TRBV3-1 and TRBJ1-4, with D maybe TRBD1 (5 bases). Sequenced input: blood. CDR3 DNA: TGTGCCAGCAGCGGCTCGACCAGGGCTTTCGGAGAAAAACTGTTTTTT. Translation: CASSGSTRAFGEKLFF.